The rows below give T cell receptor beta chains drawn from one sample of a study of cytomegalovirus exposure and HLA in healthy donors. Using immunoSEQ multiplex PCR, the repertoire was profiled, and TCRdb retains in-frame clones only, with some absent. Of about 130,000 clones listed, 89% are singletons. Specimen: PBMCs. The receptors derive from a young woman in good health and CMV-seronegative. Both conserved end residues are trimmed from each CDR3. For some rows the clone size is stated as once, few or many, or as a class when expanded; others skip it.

CDR3aa: ASSDLLGGRNTEAF
v_gene: TRBV7-6
j_gene: TRBJ1-1
abundance: .

CDR3aa: ASGAGREQYEQY
v_gene: TRBV12-5
j_gene: TRBJ2-7
abundance: .

CDR3aa: ASSGSGIGYEQY
v_gene: TRBV7-9
j_gene: TRBJ2-7
abundance: .

CDR3aa: ASSLARGGGYGYT
v_gene: TRBV5-4
j_gene: TRBJ1-2
abundance: .

CDR3aa: ASSLAGSSSYNEQF
v_gene: TRBV5-1
j_gene: TRBJ2-1
abundance: .

CDR3aa: ASRRRDRPYEQY
v_gene: TRBV6-6
j_gene: TRBJ2-7
abundance: .

CDR3aa: ASSPGTGQQETQY
v_gene: TRBV5-1
j_gene: TRBJ2-5
abundance: .

CDR3aa: SAESQETQY
v_gene: TRBV20-1
j_gene: TRBJ2-5
abundance: few

CDR3aa: ASSLVTRRQETQY
v_gene: TRBV28
j_gene: TRBJ2-5
abundance: .

CDR3aa: ASATGSTNEKLF
v_gene: TRBV5-1
j_gene: TRBJ1-4
abundance: few

CDR3aa: ASSLFGGRGTEAF
v_gene: TRBV5-5
j_gene: TRBJ1-1
abundance: .

CDR3aa: ASSEGVGLSYGYT
v_gene: TRBV6-1
j_gene: TRBJ1-2
abundance: .

CDR3aa: ASSYPSGPPSSYNEQF
v_gene: TRBV5-4
j_gene: TRBJ2-1
abundance: .

CDR3aa: ASSVGGTAYEQY
v_gene: TRBV9
j_gene: TRBJ2-7
abundance: .

CDR3aa: ASSERGRNTEAF
v_gene: TRBV6-1
j_gene: TRBJ1-1
abundance: .

CDR3aa: ASSSRGGVTYGYT
v_gene: TRBV28
j_gene: TRBJ1-2
abundance: .

CDR3aa: ASSFTGVGGYT
v_gene: TRBV6-6
j_gene: TRBJ1-2
abundance: .

CDR3aa: ASSLLDRIGSNQPQH
v_gene: TRBV13
j_gene: TRBJ1-5
abundance: once

CDR3aa: ASSLLPMNTEAF
v_gene: TRBV5-1
j_gene: TRBJ1-1
abundance: .

CDR3aa: ASSSTLEEQF
v_gene: TRBV5-4
j_gene: TRBJ2-1
abundance: .

CDR3aa: AISELDSGGYT
v_gene: TRBV10-3
j_gene: TRBJ1-2
abundance: few

CDR3aa: ASSRQQSSNQPQH
v_gene: TRBV19
j_gene: TRBJ1-5
abundance: once

CDR3aa: ASSGDRVWSTEAF
v_gene: TRBV28
j_gene: TRBJ1-1
abundance: .

CDR3aa: ASSGGRGRNTGELF
v_gene: TRBV25-1
j_gene: TRBJ2-2
abundance: .

CDR3aa: ASIKGQGNYGYT
v_gene: TRBV19
j_gene: TRBJ1-2
abundance: .

CDR3aa: ASSEVQGSAGELF
v_gene: TRBV2
j_gene: TRBJ2-2
abundance: .

CDR3aa: ASNLAGTSTDTQY
v_gene: TRBV19
j_gene: TRBJ2-3
abundance: .

CDR3aa: AISAGEETQY
v_gene: TRBV10-3
j_gene: TRBJ2-5
abundance: .

CDR3aa: ASSPPALAGEETQY
v_gene: TRBV18
j_gene: TRBJ2-5
abundance: .

CDR3aa: ASSRTTGGSGELF
v_gene: TRBV5-1
j_gene: TRBJ2-2
abundance: .

CDR3aa: ASSDFLADTNFFSYEQY
v_gene: TRBV10-2
j_gene: TRBJ2-7
abundance: .